These 3 T cell receptor beta chains share one sample of origin, sequenced in a study of post-analysis software for immune sequencing data. Findings and limits, study-wide: Compared with controls, patients had more of five TRBV segments, including TRBV5-6, TRBV5-1 and TRBV20-1.

Their antigen targets remain unknown. Libraries were made from TCR beta cDNA, and they carried unique molecular identifiers. TCRdb fed the PCR reads into MiXCR, producing one record per CDR3 protein. The sample contains about 540,000 distinct CDR3 sequences, approximately 31% of which appear only once. Sequencing used blood. The receptors derive from a girl aged 2-17 years with multiple sclerosis.

J is TRBJ1-2 and V is TRBV5-6, with D possibly TRBD1 on 6 matching bases. The germline V gene has CDR1 SGHDT and CDR2 YYEEEE. The CDR3 runs 16 residues. Deletions cut 2 bases from V and 3 bases from J, with 17 bases between. The CDR3 bases are TGTGCCAGCAGCTTATGGACAGTTTTTGCGGACTATGGCTACACCTTC. The encoded protein is CASSLWTVFADYGYTF.

V is TRBV29-1 and J is TRBJ1-1, with unresolved D. The V gene's germline CDR1 is SQVTM and CDR2 ANQGSEA. Trimming shortened V by 7 bases and J by 1 base, and 7 bases separated the two germline ends. The CDR3 runs to 11 residues. The CDR3 coding sequence is TGCAGCGCCCGGAGGAACACTGAAGCTTTCTTT. As protein: CSARRNTEAFF.

This clonotype was recorded a few times. The DNA of the CDR3 is TGCAGTGCTAGAGATGGGGGGGGCGTGAATGAGCAGTTCTTC. It specifies CSARDGGGVNEQFF. This chain joins TRBV20-1 and TRBJ2-1; weak D call: TRBD2 (7 bases). V gave up 0 bases and J gave up 7 bases, with 13 bases separating them. CDR3 length: 14 residues. Germline V CDR1 and CDR2: DFQATT, SNEGSKA (reference sequence).